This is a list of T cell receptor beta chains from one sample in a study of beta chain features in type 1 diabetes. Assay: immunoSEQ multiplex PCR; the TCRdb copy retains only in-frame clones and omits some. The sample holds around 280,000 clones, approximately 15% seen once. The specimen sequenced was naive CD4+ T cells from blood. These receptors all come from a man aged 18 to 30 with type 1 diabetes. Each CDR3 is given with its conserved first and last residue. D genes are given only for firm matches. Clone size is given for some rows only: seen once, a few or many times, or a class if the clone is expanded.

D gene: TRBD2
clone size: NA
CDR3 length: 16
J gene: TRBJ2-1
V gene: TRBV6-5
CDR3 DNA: TGTGCCAGCAGTTCCGAGACTAGCGGGAGAATATATGAGCAGTTCTTC
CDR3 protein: CASSSETSGRIYEQFF

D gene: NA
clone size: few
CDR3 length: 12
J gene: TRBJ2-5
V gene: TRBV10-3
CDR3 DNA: TGTGCCATCAGTGAACGGTCGGAGACCCAGTACTTC
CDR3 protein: CAISERSETQYF

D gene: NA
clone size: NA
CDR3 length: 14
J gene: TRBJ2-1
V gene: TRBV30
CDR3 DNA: TGTGCCTGGAGTGTAGGCGGGAAGTTCAATGAGCAGTTCTTC
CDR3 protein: CAWSVGGKFNEQFF

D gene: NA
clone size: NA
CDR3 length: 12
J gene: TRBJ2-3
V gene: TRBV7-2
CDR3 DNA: TGTGCCAGCAGCCCAGTCACAGATACGCAGTATTTT
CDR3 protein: CASSPVTDTQYF

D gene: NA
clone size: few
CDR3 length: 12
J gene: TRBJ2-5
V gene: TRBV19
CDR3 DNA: TGTGCCAGTAGTAGGCAGCGGGAGACCCAGTACTTC
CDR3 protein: CASSRQRETQYF

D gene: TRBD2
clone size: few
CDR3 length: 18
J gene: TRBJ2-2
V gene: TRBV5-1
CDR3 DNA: TGCGCCAGCAGCGACTGGGGGACTAGCGGGACGAACACCGGGGAGCTGTTTTTT
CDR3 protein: CASSDWGTSGTNTGELFF

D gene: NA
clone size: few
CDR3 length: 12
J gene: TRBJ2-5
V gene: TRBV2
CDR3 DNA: TGTGCCAGCAGTACAGGGCAAGAGACCCAGTACTTC
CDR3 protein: CASSTGQETQYF

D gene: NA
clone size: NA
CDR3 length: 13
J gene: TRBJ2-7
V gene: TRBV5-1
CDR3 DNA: TGCGCCAGCACCGGGGACAACAGCTACGAGCAGTACTTC
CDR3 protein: CASTGDNSYEQYF

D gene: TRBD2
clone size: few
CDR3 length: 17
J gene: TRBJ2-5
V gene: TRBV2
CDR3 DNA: TGTGCCAGCAGTGTCGACGTGAGCGGGGGGGATAAAGAGACCCAGTACTTC
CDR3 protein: CASSVDVSGGDKETQYF

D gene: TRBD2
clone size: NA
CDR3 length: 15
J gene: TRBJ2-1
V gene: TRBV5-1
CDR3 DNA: TGCGCCAGCAGCTTTAGCGGGGATGCTTACAATGAGCAGTTCTTC
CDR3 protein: CASSFSGDAYNEQFF

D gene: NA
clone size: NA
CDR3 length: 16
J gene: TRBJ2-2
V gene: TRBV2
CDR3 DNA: TGTGCCAGCAGCCCTCAGACAGGCTTGAACACCGGGGAGCTGTTTTTT
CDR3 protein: CASSPQTGLNTGELFF

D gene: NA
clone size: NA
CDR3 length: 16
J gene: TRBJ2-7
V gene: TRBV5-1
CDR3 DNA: TGCGCCAGCAGCTTGGTGCACGCAGGGCACTCCTACGAGCAGTACTTC
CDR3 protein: CASSLVHAGHSYEQYF

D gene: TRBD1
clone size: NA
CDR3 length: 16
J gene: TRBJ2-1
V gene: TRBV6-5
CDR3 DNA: TGTGCCAGCAGTTACACGGGACAGGCTGGGTACAATGAGCAGTTCTTC
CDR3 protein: CASSYTGQAGYNEQFF

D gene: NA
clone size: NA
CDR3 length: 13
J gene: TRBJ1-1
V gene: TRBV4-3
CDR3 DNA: TGCGCCAGCAGCCAAGATAGGGGCACTGAAGCTTTCTTT
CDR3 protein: CASSQDRGTEAFF

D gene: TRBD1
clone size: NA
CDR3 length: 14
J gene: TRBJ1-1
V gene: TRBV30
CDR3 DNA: TGTGCCTGGACCACCGGGACAGGGTGGACTGAAGCTTTCTTT
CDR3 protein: CAWTTGTGWTEAFF

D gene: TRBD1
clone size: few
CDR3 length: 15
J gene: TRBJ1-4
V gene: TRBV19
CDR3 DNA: TGTGCCAGTAGTACCCACAGGGGTACTAATGAAAAACTGTTTTTT
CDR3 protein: CASSTHRGTNEKLFF

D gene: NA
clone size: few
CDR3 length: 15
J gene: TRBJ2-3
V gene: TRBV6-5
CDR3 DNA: TGTGCCAGCAGCCGAGCGGGCACTAGCACAGATACGCAGTATTTT
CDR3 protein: CASSRAGTSTDTQYF